This T cell receptor (beta chain) was sequenced in a study of T-cell reconstitution after alpha-beta-depleted transplantation in children. Study conclusions and caveats: Some patients owed their high day-60 TCRbeta diversity to surviving recipient T cells and thymic progenitors. Newly produced T cells mostly provided counts and TCRbeta diversity after one year, as hyperexpanded clones declined. The origin of alpha-beta T cells about two months after transplant was reportedly several hundred expanded graft clones.

This clonotype has at least ten counts. Its antigen remains unknown. The CDR3 is made up of 18 amino acids. Germline CDR1 reads SGHRS; CDR2 reads YFSETQ. Trimming left V 1 base short and J 6 bases short, with 23 bases between. For TCRbeta, the library was prepared with unique molecular identifiers. TCRdb called the PCR reads again in MiXCR, with one record for every CDR3 protein. The sample lists about 300,000 distinct CDR3 sequences; approximately 7.3% were seen once. The sequencing used peripheral blood, collected 360 days after TCRalphabeta/CD19-depleted stem cell transplant. The TCR comes from a female patient aged 2-9 years who had a stem cell transplant for Fanconi anemia, so the T cells may come from the graft donor. The rearrangement links TRBV5-1 to TRBJ2-1, with a tentative D call TRBD1 (9 bases). The CDR3, as DNA: TGCGCCAGCAGCTTGCCGGGACAGGGAGAGCGGGGGTCCAATGAGCAGTTCTTC. Translated: CASSLPGQGERGSNEQFF.